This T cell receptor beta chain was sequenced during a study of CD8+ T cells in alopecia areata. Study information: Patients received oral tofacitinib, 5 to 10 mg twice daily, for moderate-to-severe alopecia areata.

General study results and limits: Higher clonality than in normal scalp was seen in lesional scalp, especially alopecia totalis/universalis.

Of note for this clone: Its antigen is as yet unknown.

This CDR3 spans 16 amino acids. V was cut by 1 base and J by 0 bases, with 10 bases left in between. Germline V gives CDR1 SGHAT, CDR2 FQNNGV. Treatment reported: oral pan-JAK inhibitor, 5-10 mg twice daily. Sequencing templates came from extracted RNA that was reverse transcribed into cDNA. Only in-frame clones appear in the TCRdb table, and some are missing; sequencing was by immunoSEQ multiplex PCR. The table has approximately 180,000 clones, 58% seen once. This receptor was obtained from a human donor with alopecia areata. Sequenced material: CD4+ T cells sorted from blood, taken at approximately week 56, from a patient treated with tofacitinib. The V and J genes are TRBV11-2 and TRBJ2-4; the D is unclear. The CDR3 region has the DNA TGTGCCAGCAGCTTAGGACAAACGATAGCCAAAAACATTCAGTACTTC. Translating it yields CASSLGQTIAKNIQYF.